Listed below are T cell receptor beta chains from one sample, sequenced in a study of shared clonotypes between healthy human individuals. Sequenced by immunoSEQ multiplex PCR; TCRdb stores in-frame clones only, minus some. The sample holds 190,000 or so clones, 85% to 95% seen once. Sequenced: naive CD4+ T cells sorted from blood. These receptors all stem from a young woman in good health. The CDR3 runs from the conserved cysteine through the conserved F or W. A D gene is named only where the DNA matches it firmly. Some rows have no size entry. The others give once, few or many, or a class for an expanded clone.

j_call: TRBJ1-3
v_call: TRBV18
clone_size: NA
d_call: NA
cdr3_aa: CASSPRRDSAGNTIYF
cdr3_nt: TGTGCCAGCTCACCTCGCCGGGACTCAGCTGGAAACACCATATATTTT

j_call: TRBJ2-5
v_call: TRBV6-5
clone_size: NA
d_call: NA
cdr3_aa: CASSYSEGETQYF
cdr3_nt: TGTGCCAGCAGTTACTCGGAGGGGGAGACCCAGTACTTC

j_call: TRBJ2-3
v_call: TRBV28
clone_size: NA
d_call: NA
cdr3_aa: CASWAVSSSTDTQYF
cdr3_nt: TGTGCCAGCTGGGCGGTGAGCTCTAGCACAGATACGCAGTATTTT

j_call: TRBJ1-4
v_call: TRBV25-1
clone_size: NA
d_call: NA
cdr3_aa: CASSDPGRGLDNEKLFF
cdr3_nt: TGTGCCAGCAGTGACCCGGGACGGGGGCTGGATAATGAAAAACTGTTTTTT

j_call: TRBJ1-4
v_call: TRBV4-1
clone_size: NA
d_call: TRBD1
cdr3_aa: CASSQGRGRKTNEKLFF
cdr3_nt: TGCGCCAGCAGCCAAGGCAGGGGGAGGAAAACTAATGAAAAACTGTTTTTT

j_call: TRBJ2-7
v_call: TRBV9
clone_size: NA
d_call: TRBD1
cdr3_aa: CASSVTGQGSEQYF
cdr3_nt: TGTGCCAGCAGCGTAACGGGACAGGGGAGCGAGCAGTACTTC

j_call: TRBJ1-3
v_call: TRBV2
clone_size: NA
d_call: NA
cdr3_aa: CASSEGERTGNTIYF
cdr3_nt: TGTGCCAGCAGCGAAGGGGAGAGAACTGGAAACACCATATATTTT

j_call: TRBJ2-7
v_call: TRBV18
clone_size: once
d_call: NA
cdr3_aa: CASSPRVENEQYF
cdr3_nt: TGTGCCAGCTCACCACGGGTGGAGAACGAGCAGTACTTC

j_call: TRBJ1-6
v_call: TRBV6-4
clone_size: NA
d_call: NA
cdr3_aa: CASSADYNSPLHF
cdr3_nt: TGTGCCAGCAGTGCCGACTATAATTCACCCCTCCACTTT

j_call: TRBJ2-7
v_call: TRBV5-1
clone_size: NA
d_call: NA
cdr3_aa: CASSPNNFYEQYF
cdr3_nt: TGCGCCAGCAGCCCGAATAACTTCTACGAGCAGTACTTC

j_call: TRBJ1-5
v_call: TRBV5-6
clone_size: NA
d_call: TRBD1
cdr3_aa: CASSLASGTGEVEPQHF
cdr3_nt: TGTGCCAGCAGCTTGGCTTCAGGAACAGGGGAGGTCGAGCCCCAGCATTTT

j_call: TRBJ2-7
v_call: TRBV18
clone_size: few
d_call: NA
cdr3_aa: CASSPSSYEQYF
cdr3_nt: TGTGCCAGCTCACCGAGCTCCTACGAGCAGTACTTC

j_call: TRBJ2-3
v_call: TRBV5-1
clone_size: NA
d_call: TRBD2
cdr3_aa: CASRPSGSYSTDTQYF
cdr3_nt: TGCGCCAGCAGGCCTAGCGGGAGTTACAGCACAGATACGCAGTATTTT

j_call: TRBJ1-1
v_call: TRBV10-3
clone_size: NA
d_call: NA
cdr3_aa: CAISEPTQSEAFF
cdr3_nt: TGTGCCATCAGTGAGCCAACCCAGTCTGAAGCTTTCTTT

j_call: TRBJ2-3
v_call: TRBV6-5
clone_size: NA
d_call: TRBD1
cdr3_aa: CASSFRGITQYF
cdr3_nt: TGTGCCAGCAGTTTCAGGGGGATTACGCAGTATTTT

j_call: TRBJ2-7
v_call: TRBV27
clone_size: NA
d_call: TRBD1
cdr3_aa: CASSRQGVSGQYF
cdr3_nt: TGTGCCAGCAGTCGACAGGGGGTATCCGGGCAGTACTTC

j_call: TRBJ1-4
v_call: TRBV27
clone_size: NA
d_call: NA
cdr3_aa: CASSLGWANEKLFF
cdr3_nt: TGTGCCAGCAGCCTGGGTTGGGCTAATGAAAAACTGTTTTTT

j_call: TRBJ1-1
v_call: TRBV28
clone_size: NA
d_call: NA
cdr3_aa: CASWHLNTEAFF
cdr3_nt: TGTGCCAGTTGGCACTTGAACACTGAAGCTTTCTTT

j_call: TRBJ2-7
v_call: TRBV27
clone_size: NA
d_call: TRBD1
cdr3_aa: CASSLFYVGQTTYEQYF
cdr3_nt: TGTGCCAGCAGTTTATTTTACGTGGGACAGACGACTTACGAGCAGTACTTC

j_call: TRBJ1-4
v_call: TRBV19
clone_size: NA
d_call: NA
cdr3_aa: CASTDRATEKLFF
cdr3_nt: TGTGCCAGTACGGACAGAGCAACTGAAAAACTGTTTTTT

j_call: TRBJ2-3
v_call: TRBV10-3
clone_size: NA
d_call: NA
cdr3_aa: CAIRPGGGLSTDTQYF
cdr3_nt: TGTGCCATCAGGCCTGGAGGGGGCCTGAGCACAGATACGCAGTATTTT

j_call: TRBJ2-7
v_call: TRBV7-2
clone_size: NA
d_call: TRBD2
cdr3_aa: CASSDKRTSGRSLSYEQYF
cdr3_nt: TGTGCCAGCAGCGATAAGAGGACTAGCGGGAGATCCCTATCCTACGAGCAGTACTTC

j_call: TRBJ1-5
v_call: TRBV28
clone_size: NA
d_call: TRBD1
cdr3_aa: CASSLRDSPQPQHF
cdr3_nt: TGTGCCAGCAGTTTAAGGGACAGTCCTCAGCCCCAGCATTTT

j_call: TRBJ1-2
v_call: TRBV10-2
clone_size: NA
d_call: NA
cdr3_aa: CASSEGQRSYGYTF
cdr3_nt: TGCGCCAGCAGTGAGGGACAGCGCTCCTATGGCTACACCTTC

j_call: TRBJ2-3
v_call: TRBV5-1
clone_size: NA
d_call: TRBD2
cdr3_aa: CASSPTGTSEDTQYF
cdr3_nt: TGCGCCAGCAGCCCCACCGGGACTAGCGAAGATACGCAGTATTTT

j_call: TRBJ2-7
v_call: TRBV18
clone_size: NA
d_call: NA
cdr3_aa: CASSPQGTYEQYF
cdr3_nt: TGTGCCAGCTCACCACAGGGAACCTACGAGCAGTACTTC

j_call: TRBJ2-1
v_call: TRBV13
clone_size: NA
d_call: TRBD2
cdr3_aa: CASSPGLALYNEQFF
cdr3_nt: TGTGCCAGCTCCCCCGGACTAGCTCTCTACAATGAGCAGTTCTTC

j_call: TRBJ1-2
v_call: TRBV28
clone_size: NA
d_call: NA
cdr3_aa: CASSSDGGWGYTF
cdr3_nt: TGTGCCAGCAGTTCCGACGGGGGGTGGGGCTACACCTTC

j_call: TRBJ2-1
v_call: TRBV27
clone_size: once
d_call: NA
cdr3_aa: CASSLVGAGNEQFF
cdr3_nt: TGTGCCAGCAGTTTAGTGGGAGCAGGGAATGAGCAGTTCTTC

j_call: TRBJ2-2
v_call: TRBV9
clone_size: once
d_call: NA
cdr3_aa: CASSVGFSGELFF
cdr3_nt: TGTGCCAGCAGCGTAGGGTTTTCGGGGGAGCTGTTTTTT

j_call: TRBJ2-5
v_call: TRBV27
clone_size: NA
d_call: TRBD2
cdr3_aa: CASSFEGGETQYF
cdr3_nt: TGTGCCAGCAGTTTTGAGGGAGGGGAGACCCAGTACTTC

j_call: TRBJ2-1
v_call: TRBV18
clone_size: NA
d_call: TRBD2
cdr3_aa: CASSPLGTSRNNEQFF
cdr3_nt: TGTGCCAGCTCACCATTAGGGACTAGCAGAAACAATGAGCAGTTCTTC

j_call: TRBJ1-1
v_call: TRBV10-3
clone_size: NA
d_call: NA
cdr3_aa: CAITTGLQNTEAFF
cdr3_nt: TGTGCCATCACAACTGGGCTCCAGAACACTGAAGCTTTCTTT

j_call: TRBJ1-1
v_call: TRBV6-5
clone_size: NA
d_call: NA
cdr3_aa: CASVSIWATEAFF
cdr3_nt: TGTGCCAGTGTTAGCATCTGGGCCACTGAAGCTTTCTTT

j_call: TRBJ2-2
v_call: TRBV5-1
clone_size: NA
d_call: NA
cdr3_aa: CASRLGTLGDTGELFF
cdr3_nt: TGCGCCAGCAGATTAGGGACACTGGGGGACACCGGGGAGCTGTTTTTT

j_call: TRBJ2-7
v_call: TRBV19
clone_size: NA
d_call: NA
cdr3_aa: CASSIDGRGDYEQYF
cdr3_nt: TGTGCCAGTAGTATAGATGGGAGAGGGGACTACGAGCAGTACTTC

j_call: TRBJ2-3
v_call: TRBV27
clone_size: NA
d_call: TRBD1
cdr3_aa: CASRRQGRADTQYF
cdr3_nt: TGTGCCAGCAGGCGACAGGGCAGAGCAGATACGCAGTATTTT

j_call: TRBJ2-7
v_call: TRBV7-2
clone_size: NA
d_call: TRBD2
cdr3_aa: CASSPSSGEPYEQYF
cdr3_nt: TGTGCCAGCAGCCCCTCTAGCGGCGAACCCTACGAGCAGTACTTC

j_call: TRBJ2-1
v_call: TRBV5-6
clone_size: NA
d_call: NA
cdr3_aa: CASSLGVRGSNEQFF
cdr3_nt: TGTGCCAGCAGCTTGGGGGTGCGGGGCAGCAATGAGCAGTTCTTC

j_call: TRBJ1-2
v_call: TRBV2
clone_size: NA
d_call: NA
cdr3_aa: CASSEGQRGGYTF
cdr3_nt: TGTGCCAGCAGTGAAGGACAGCGGGGTGGCTACACCTTC

j_call: TRBJ1-4
v_call: TRBV10-3
clone_size: NA
d_call: NA
cdr3_aa: CAISELGTTNEKLFF
cdr3_nt: TGTGCCATCAGTGAGTTGGGTACGACTAATGAAAAACTGTTTTTT

j_call: TRBJ2-1
v_call: TRBV4-2
clone_size: NA
d_call: TRBD2
cdr3_aa: CASSQVPGRTSGISSYNEQFF
cdr3_nt: TGTGCCAGCAGCCAAGTCCCCGGACGGACTAGCGGTATAAGCTCCTACAATGAGCAGTTCTTC

j_call: TRBJ1-2
v_call: TRBV5-1
clone_size: NA
d_call: NA
cdr3_aa: CASSSDPTYGYTF
cdr3_nt: TGCGCCAGCAGCTCTGACCCCACGTATGGCTACACCTTC

j_call: TRBJ1-1
v_call: TRBV18
clone_size: NA
d_call: TRBD1
cdr3_aa: CASSQQGEQVTEAFF
cdr3_nt: TGTGCCAGCTCACAACAGGGGGAACAGGTCACTGAAGCTTTCTTT

j_call: TRBJ2-7
v_call: TRBV11-3
clone_size: NA
d_call: NA
cdr3_aa: CASSSDGGYEQYF
cdr3_nt: TGTGCCAGCAGCTCCGATGGGGGCTACGAGCAGTACTTC

j_call: TRBJ2-1
v_call: TRBV9
clone_size: NA
d_call: NA
cdr3_aa: CASSSRLRGVNEQFF
cdr3_nt: TGTGCCAGCAGCTCACGACTGAGGGGGGTAAATGAGCAGTTCTTC

j_call: TRBJ1-5
v_call: TRBV28
clone_size: NA
d_call: NA
cdr3_aa: CASRYSSNQPQHF
cdr3_nt: TGTGCCAGCAGATACAGTAGCAATCAGCCCCAGCATTTT

j_call: TRBJ2-7
v_call: TRBV6-1
clone_size: NA
d_call: NA
cdr3_aa: CASSEAPPQGVRYEQYF
cdr3_nt: TGTGCCAGCAGTGAAGCGCCCCCACAGGGAGTCAGATACGAGCAGTACTTC